These T cell receptor beta chains were read from a single sample in a study of molecular identifiers for immune sequencing clone quantification. One entry per CDR3 protein results from TCRdb running MiXCR on the PCR reads. The table records 400,000 to 600,000 distinct CDR3 sequences, 25% of them present only once. Material for sequencing was naive CD8+ T cells from blood, with Jurkat cell RNA spiked in. These receptors originate from a human donor in good health. Some libraries in this study had Jurkat cell RNA spiked in. The CDR3 runs from the conserved cysteine through the conserved F or W. Fields, in order: CDR3 protein, CDR3 DNA, V gene, D gene, J gene, clone size. A D gene is named only where the DNA matches it firmly. Clone size is given for some rows only: seen once, a few or many times, or a class if the clone is expanded.

CDR3aa: CAWSRGSGNTEAFF
CDR3nt: TGTGCCTGGAGTCGGGGATCAGGGAACACTGAAGCTTTCTTT
v_gene: TRBV30
d_gene: -
j_gene: TRBJ1-1
abundance: -

CDR3aa: CASSNRGRETQYF
CDR3nt: TGTGCCAGCAGCAACCGAGGGCGAGAGACCCAGTACTTC
v_gene: TRBV11-2
d_gene: -
j_gene: TRBJ2-5
abundance: -

CDR3aa: CASSSIPGPLEEQYF
CDR3nt: TGTGCCAGCAGTTCCATCCCCGGGCCTCTGGAGGAGCAGTACTTC
v_gene: TRBV27
d_gene: -
j_gene: TRBJ2-7
abundance: -

CDR3aa: CATPRQGASGERFF
CDR3nt: TGTGCCACCCCTCGGCAGGGGGCCTCCGGGGAGCGGTTTTTT
v_gene: TRBV7-9
d_gene: TRBD1
j_gene: TRBJ2-2
abundance: -

CDR3aa: CASRPGTGGLNTGELFF
CDR3nt: TGCGCCAGCAGACCCGGGACAGGGGGCTTGAACACCGGGGAGCTGTTTTTT
v_gene: TRBV5-1
d_gene: TRBD1
j_gene: TRBJ2-2
abundance: -

CDR3aa: CASSQEWALATNEKLFF
CDR3nt: TGCGCCAGCAGCCAAGAATGGGCCCTCGCAACTAATGAAAAACTGTTTTTT
v_gene: TRBV4-1
d_gene: -
j_gene: TRBJ1-4
abundance: -

CDR3aa: CASSSVVESADTQYF
CDR3nt: TGTGCCAGTAGTTCGGTAGTAGAGTCGGCAGATACGCAGTATTTT
v_gene: TRBV19
d_gene: -
j_gene: TRBJ2-3
abundance: -

CDR3aa: CAWSRFSSYEQYF
CDR3nt: TGTGCCTGGAGTAGGTTTTCCTCCTACGAGCAGTACTTC
v_gene: TRBV30
d_gene: -
j_gene: TRBJ2-7
abundance: -

CDR3aa: CASSQAPGQGAEAQYF
CDR3nt: TGTGCCAGCAGCCAAGCCCCAGGACAGGGGGCAGAGGCGCAGTACTTC
v_gene: TRBV3-1
d_gene: TRBD1
j_gene: TRBJ2-7
abundance: once

CDR3aa: CASSSPSGSYEQYF
CDR3nt: TGTGCCAGCAGCTCTCCTAGCGGCTCCTACGAGCAGTACTTC
v_gene: TRBV7-9
d_gene: TRBD2
j_gene: TRBJ2-7
abundance: few

CDR3aa: CASSLKNYGYTF
CDR3nt: TGTGCCAGCAGCTTAAAAAACTATGGCTACACCTTC
v_gene: TRBV7-9
d_gene: -
j_gene: TRBJ1-2
abundance: -

CDR3aa: CAISGGLLSSYEQYF
CDR3nt: TGTGCCATCAGCGGGGGACTCTTATCCTCCTACGAGCAGTACTTC
v_gene: TRBV10-3
d_gene: -
j_gene: TRBJ2-7
abundance: -

CDR3aa: CASSPTQWRGGINEQFF
CDR3nt: TGTGCCAGCAGTCCCACCCAATGGCGGGGGGGTATCAATGAGCAGTTCTTC
v_gene: TRBV6-5
d_gene: TRBD2
j_gene: TRBJ2-1
abundance: -

CDR3aa: CASSQDSGRADTQYF
CDR3nt: TGTGCCAGCAGCCAAGACAGCGGGAGGGCAGATACGCAGTATTTT
v_gene: TRBV3-1
d_gene: TRBD2
j_gene: TRBJ2-3
abundance: -

CDR3aa: CAGSYSGGEPPTDTQYF
CDR3nt: TGTGCCGGCAGTTACTCCGGGGGAGAACCACCCACAGATACGCAGTATTTT
v_gene: TRBV6-2/TRBV6-3
d_gene: -
j_gene: TRBJ2-3
abundance: -

CDR3aa: CASSLEGAQPQHF
CDR3nt: TGCGCCAGCAGCTTAGAAGGTGCTCAGCCCCAGCATTTT
v_gene: TRBV5-1
d_gene: -
j_gene: TRBJ1-5
abundance: -